These 10 T cell receptor beta chains came from one sample sequenced in a study of T cells in Graves' hyperthyroidism and ophthalmopathy. RNA transcripts were the template for amplifying TCR beta CDR3 regions. The HTBI primer set drove a first-round RT-PCR of the TCR CDR3. In TCRdb, the multiplex PCR reads were re-called with MiXCR into one record per CDR3 protein. The data contain a few hundred thousand distinct CDR3 sequences, 35% to 50% of them singletons. The specimen was peripheral blood or thyroid tissue (not recorded which). These receptors were obtained from an adult woman with Graves' disease, either hyperthyroidism or ophthalmopathy (not recorded which).

With regard to this clonotype: Given the absence of the conserved phenylalanine or tryptophan at the CDR3 end, a read error is likely. The DNA is omitted, as the CDR3 cannot be located on it reliably, and the CDR3 follows TCRdb's listing. The chain combines TRBV7-9 with TRBJ1-3; the tabulated D call, TRBD1, remains unverified against the DNA. Germline V gene lookup returns CDR1 SEHNR and CDR2 FQNEAQ (reference sequence). With termini counted, the CDR3 has 11 amino acids. The CDR3 loop is CASSHRAGTNT.

The genes are TRBV10-3 and TRBJ2-7; 8 nucleotides align to TRBD2. The germline V gene encodes CDR1 ENHRY and CDR2 SYGVKD. J lost 3 bases, V lost 9 bases, and 7 bases had no gene match. The CDR3 totals 13 residues. CDR3: CAIAAGGGYEQYF. CDR3 DNA sequence: TGTGCCATTGCAGCCGGGGGGGGCTACGAGCAGTACTTC.

V gene TRBV5-6 combines with J gene TRBJ2-6; D remains ambiguous. Germline CDR1 is SGHDT and CDR2 is YYEEEE. V lost 6 bases, J lost 0 bases, and 7 bases lay in between. The length of the CDR3 is 14 residues. The CDR3: CASMSDSGANVLTF. The CDR3 DNA is TGTGCCAGCATGTCGGACTCTGGGGCCAACGTCCTGACTTTC. Looking up the rest from reference TRBV5-6 and TRBJ2-6 gives the full variable domain: DAGVTQSPTHLIKTRGQQVTLRCSPKSGHDTVSWYQQALGQGPQFIFQYYEEEERQRGNFPDRFSGHQFPNYSSELNVNALLLGDSALYLCASMSDSGANVLTFGAGSRLTVL.

A few counts support this clonotype. The rearrangement links TRBV20-1 to TRBJ2-7; 8 bases fit TRBD2. CDR1 DFQATT and CDR2 SNEGSKA come from the germline V gene (reference sequence). The CDR3 is 14 residues long. The trim removed 5 bases at V and 4 bases at J, leaving 10 bases unmatched. CDR3 sequence: CSAGPSGSGYEQYF. The CDR3 DNA reads TGCAGTGCTGGCCCGAGCGGGAGTGGGTACGAGCAGTACTTC.

This clonotype has just one count. The V call is TRBV5-1, the J call TRBJ2-2; no clear D. The CDR3 totals 14 residues. Germline V gene sequence: CDR1 SGHRS, CDR2 YFSETQ. The ends were cut back, 1 base at V and 11 bases at J, with 15 bases in the middle. The CDR3 loop reads CASSLNENTEELFF. CDR3 DNA: TGCGCCAGCAGCTTGAACGAGAACACTGAAGAGCTGTTTTTT.

The table lists this clonotype with many counts. This chain links TRBV5-1 with TRBJ2-7; 7 bases match TRBD2. The CDR3 totals 15 residues. V trimming: 0 bases; J trimming: 3 bases; junction bases outside the gene matches: 6. CDR1 and CDR2 from the germline V gene are SGHRS and YFSETQ. CDR3 protein: CASSLGAGVGYEQYF. For the CDR3, the DNA is TGCGCCAGCAGCTTGGGTGCGGGAGTCGGCTACGAGCAGTACTTC.

There are a few counts of this clonotype. The CDR3: CASRSGTGVSYEQYF. CDR3 nucleotides: TGTGCCAGCAGATCCGGGACGGGCGTAAGCTACGAGCAGTACTTC. The chain recombines TRBV28 with TRBJ2-7; D is tentatively TRBD1 or TRBD2 (5 bases each). This CDR3 comprises 15 residues. The V end lost 6 bases, the J end lost 3 bases, and 18 bases lay between the germline ends. The V gene's germline CDR1 is MDHEN and CDR2 SYDVKM.

This sequence joins TRBV15 and TRBJ1-2, with 9 bases lining up with TRBD1. V lost 3 bases and J lost 7; bases outside the gene matches: 9. The CDR3 is made up of 15 amino acids. Germline V gives CDR1 LNHNV, CDR2 YYDKDF (reference sequence). CDR3 sequence reads: CATSRARDRVGGYTF. In nucleotides, the CDR3 is TGTGCCACCAGCAGGGCACGGGACAGGGTTGGTGGCTACACCTTC.

This chain links TRBV20-1 with TRBJ1-1; perhaps TRBD1 as D (5 bases). The germline CDR1 and CDR2 sequences are DFQATT and SNEGSKA (reference sequence). The CDR3 consists of 13 residues. Deletions cut 3 bases from V and 4 bases from J, with 12 bases between. The CDR3 DNA sequence: TGCAGTGCTAGCTTCCGAGGGGTCACTGAAGCTTTCTTT. Translation gives CSASFRGVTEAFF.

The table lists this clonotype with a few counts. V is TRBV18 and J is TRBJ1-2, with D unclear. The V and J ends lost 3 bases and 7 bases respectively, with 12 bases between them. Per germline, CDR1 KGHSH and CDR2 LQKENI. This CDR3 is built from 13 residues. This CDR3 reads CASSPPGTIGYTF. CDR3 DNA sequence: TGTGCCAGCTCACCGCCGGGAACGATTGGCTACACCTTC. The full variable domain, with the rest looked up from reference TRBV18 and TRBJ1-2, is NAGVMQNPRHLVRRRGQEARLRCSPMKGHSHVYWYRQLPEEGLKFMVYLQKENIIDESGMPKERFSAEFPKEGPSILRIQQVVRGDSAAYFCASSPPGTIGYTFGSGTRLTVV.